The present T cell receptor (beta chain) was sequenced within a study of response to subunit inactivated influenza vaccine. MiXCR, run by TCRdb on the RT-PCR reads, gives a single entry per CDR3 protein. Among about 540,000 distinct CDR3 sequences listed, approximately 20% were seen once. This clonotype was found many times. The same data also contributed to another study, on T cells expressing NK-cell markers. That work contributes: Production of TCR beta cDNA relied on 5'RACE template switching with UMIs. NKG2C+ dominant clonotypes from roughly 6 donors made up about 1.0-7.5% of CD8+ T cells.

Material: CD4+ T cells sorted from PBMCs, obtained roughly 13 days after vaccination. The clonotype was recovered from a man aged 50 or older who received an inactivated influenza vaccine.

The CDR3 loop is CASSFKGTGELFF. CDR3 DNA: TGTGCCAGCAGCTTTAAGGGCACCGGGGAGCTGTTTTTT. This chain links TRBV7-2 with TRBJ2-2; D is unclear. From germline, CDR1 is SGHTA and CDR2 FQGNSA. Trimming took 3 bases from V and 4 from J, leaving 6 bases between them. This CDR3 has 13 amino acids.